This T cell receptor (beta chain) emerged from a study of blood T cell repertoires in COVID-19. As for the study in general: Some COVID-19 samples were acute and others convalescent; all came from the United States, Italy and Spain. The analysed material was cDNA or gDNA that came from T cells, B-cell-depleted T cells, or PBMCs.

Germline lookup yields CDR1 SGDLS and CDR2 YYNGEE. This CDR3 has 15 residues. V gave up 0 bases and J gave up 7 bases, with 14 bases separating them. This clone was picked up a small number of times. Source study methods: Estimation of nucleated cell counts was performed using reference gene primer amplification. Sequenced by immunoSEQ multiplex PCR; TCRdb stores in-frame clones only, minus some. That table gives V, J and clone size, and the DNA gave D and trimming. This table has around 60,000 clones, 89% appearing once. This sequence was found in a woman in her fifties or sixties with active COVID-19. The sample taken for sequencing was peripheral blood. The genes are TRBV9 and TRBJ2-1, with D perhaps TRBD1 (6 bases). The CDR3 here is CASSVGQGIGNEQFF. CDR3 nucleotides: TGTGCCAGCAGCGTAGGGCAGGGGATCGGGAATGAGCAGTTCTTC. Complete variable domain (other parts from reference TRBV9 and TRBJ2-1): DSGVTQTPKHLITATGQRVTLRCSPRSGDLSVYWYQQSLDQGLQFLIQYYNGEERAKGNILERFSAQQFPDLHSELNLSSLELGDSALYFCASSVGQGIGNEQFFGPGTRLTVL.